These 25 T cell receptor beta chains were all obtained from the same sample, sequenced in a study of blood T cell repertoires in COVID-19. TCRdb's table, derived via immunoSEQ multiplex PCR, lists solely in-frame clones and lacks some. The sample lists approximately 270,000 clones, approximately 90% occurring once. Source material: PBMCs or T cells enriched from blood (not recorded which). The receptors come from a man in his forties who had been exposed to COVID-19.

The chain employs TRBV27 and TRBJ1-1; TRBD1 agrees at 10 bases. Per germline, CDR1 MNHEY and CDR2 SMNVEV (reference sequence). CDR3 length equals 12 residues. V was pared by 10 bases and J by 4 bases, with 3 bases of the junction left unmatched. The CDR3 nucleotides read TGTGCCACCCGGACAGGGGGCACTGAAGCTTTCTTT. Translating it yields CATRTGGTEAFF.

V is TRBV29-1 and J is TRBJ2-1; TRBD2 is a possible D gene (6 bases). CDR3 size: 14 residues. Between the trimmed V and J ends, which lost 0 bases and 5 bases, there was a span of 11 bases. Germline loops: CDR1 SQVTM, CDR2 ANQGSEA. The CDR3 sequence is CSVEDFSSDNEQFF. CDR3 DNA sequence: TGCAGCGTTGAAGATTTCTCTAGCGACAATGAGCAGTTCTTC.

The rearrangement uses TRBV13 and TRBJ2-5; 10 nucleotides line up with TRBD2. This CDR3 region has 17 residues. CDR1 and CDR2 (germline): PRHDT, FYEKMQ (reference sequence). V shed 0 bases, J shed 5 bases, and the junction held 9 bases outside the gene matches. In DNA form, the CDR3 reads TGTGCCAGCAGCTTAGGCCGGAGCGGGAGGGCCGGGGAGACCCAGTACTTC. Encoded protein: CASSLGRSGRAGETQYF.

The gene calls are TRBV4-3 and TRBJ1-1; D ambiguous. The CDR3 covers 13 residues. V lost 4 bases, J lost 4 bases, and 10 bases lay in between. Germline lookup yields CDR1 LGHNA and CDR2 YSLEER. The CDR3 region has the DNA TGCGCCAGCAGCCCGACCCCGGGCACTGAAGCTTTCTTT. Residues: CASSPTPGTEAFF.

The chain carries TRBV18 and TRBJ1-2; D is perhaps TRBD1 (5 bases). Per the germline V gene, CDR1 is KGHSH and CDR2 is LQKENI. This CDR3 region has 12 residues. V gave up 4 bases and J gave up 8 bases, with 11 bases separating them. The CDR3 DNA sequence: TGTGCCAGCTCACGGGACTTCCGCGGCTACACCTTC. This sequence encodes CASSRDFRGYTF.

This clone has only a few counts. The gene calls are TRBV19 and TRBJ2-5, with D maybe TRBD1 (5 bases). The length of the CDR3 is 13 residues. Germline V gene data show CDR1 as LNHDA and CDR2 as SQIVND (reference sequence). Trimming shortened V by 4 bases and J by 7 bases, and 13 bases separated the two germline ends. The CDR3 DNA sequence: TGTGCCAGTAGTAAACAGGCCTCCAGGACCCAGTACTTC. Protein: CASSKQASRTQYF.

V usage is TRBV30 and J usage is TRBJ1-1, with D uncertain. The CDR3 sequence is 11 residues long. The V end was cut by 3 bases, the J end by 0 bases, with 2 bases between. Germline V gene data show CDR1 as GTSNPN and CDR2 as SVGIG (reference sequence). Here the CDR3 DNA reads TGTGCCTGGAGCGTGAACACTGAAGCTTTCTTT. Translated: CAWSVNTEAFF.

The rearrangement links TRBV11-3 to TRBJ2-1; D perhaps matches TRBD2 (5 bases). The CDR3 runs to 15 residues. The V gene lost 6 bases and the J gene lost 0 bases, with 12 bases spanning the gap. Germline V gives CDR1 SGHNT, CDR2 YENEEA. CDR3 in amino acids: CASSYSVSSYNEQFF. CDR3 DNA sequence: TGTGCCAGCAGTTATAGCGTTAGCTCCTACAATGAGCAGTTCTTC.

This chain connects TRBV11-1 to TRBJ2-3, with 9 bases that match TRBD1. Losses at the gene ends were 5 bases for V and 4 bases for J; bases not matched to a gene: 10. CDR1 is SGHAT and CDR2 is FQDESV in the germline V gene (reference sequence). This CDR3 has 16 amino acids. The CDR3 spells CASSQDRGLVADTQYF. The DNA of the CDR3 is TGTGCCAGCAGCCAGGACAGGGGTCTGGTTGCAGATACGCAGTATTTT.

V is TRBV2 and J is TRBJ1-3, with 7 bases lining up with TRBD1. CDR1 is SNHLY, CDR2 FYNNEI, per germline. The CDR3 extends over 14 amino acids. J gave up 4 bases and V 4 bases, and 4 bases lay outside the gene matches. CDR3 loop: CASSAQGQGNTIYF. The CDR3 DNA reads TGTGCCAGCAGTGCTCAGGGACAGGGAAACACCATATATTTT.

V gene TRBV28 combines with J gene TRBJ1-5; TRBD1 agrees at 10 bases. Losses at the gene ends were 7 bases for V and 3 bases for J; bases not matched to a gene: 6. This CDR3 comprises 15 residues. Germline V gives CDR1 MDHEN, CDR2 SYDVKM. The DNA for the CDR3 is TGTGCCAGCACCGAGGGGACAGGGGTCAATCAGCCCCAGCATTTT. It specifies CASTEGTGVNQPQHF.

This clone was recorded only once. V is TRBV7-9 and J is TRBJ2-7; D gene uncertain. CDR1 SEHNR and CDR2 FQNEAQ come from the germline V gene (reference sequence). V was shortened by 3 bases and J by 0 bases, with 3 bases between the two germline ends. The CDR3 is 12 residues long. CDR3 in amino acids: CASSLSSYEQYF. The CDR3 nucleotides are TGTGCCAGCAGCTTGAGCTCCTACGAGCAGTACTTC. Variable domain in full (rest from reference TRBV7-9 and TRBJ2-7): DTGVSQNPRHKITKRGQNVTFRCDPISEHNRLYWYRQTLGQGPEFLTYFQNEAQLEKSRLLSDRFSAERPKGSFSTLEIQRTEQGDSAMYLCASSLSSYEQYFGPGTRLTVT.

The chain is built from TRBV4-2 and TRBJ1-3; D unresolved. V was clipped by 1 base and J by 3 bases, with 7 bases between them. From germline, CDR1 is LGHNA and CDR2 YNFKEQ. CDR3 size: 14 residues. CDR3 DNA: TGTGCCAGCAGCCAAGGGAGGGTTGGAAACACCATATATTTT. Its protein is CASSQGRVGNTIYF.

In its sample, this clone was seen a few times. This chain uses TRBV1 with TRBJ2-2; no check of the table's D call, TRBD2, against the DNA was made. TRBV1 is a listed pseudogene. The CDR3 is made up of 14 amino acids. The DNA of the CDR3 is TGCACCAGCAGCCAATCTTTTACTACCGGGGAGCTGTTTTTT. Protein product: CTSSQSFTTGELFF.

V and J are TRBV5-4 and TRBJ1-1; 10 bases fit TRBD1. Trimming took 6 bases from V and 3 from J; bases not matched to a gene: 5. Germline V gene sequence: CDR1 SGHNT, CDR2 YYREEE (reference sequence). CDR3 size: 14 residues. The CDR3 nucleotides read TGTGCCAGCACCCTGACAGGGGGCGACACTGAAGCTTTCTTT. Protein sequence: CASTLTGGDTEAFF.

The chain joins TRBV28 to TRBJ1-1; tentative D call: TRBD1 (5 bases). Germline-derived CDR1 and CDR2 are MDHEN and SYDVKM. The V end was cut by 5 bases, the J end by 5 bases, with 12 bases between. This CDR3 has 13 amino acids. The CDR3 region has the DNA TGTGCCAGCAGTCTAAAGGGGTGGACTGAAGCTTTCTTT. It translates to CASSLKGWTEAFF. Complete variable domain (other parts from reference TRBV28 and TRBJ1-1): DVKVTQSSRYLVKRTGEKVFLECVQDMDHENMFWYRQDPGLGLRLIYFSYDVKMKEKGDIPEGYSVSREKKERFSLILESASTNQTSMYLCASSLKGWTEAFFGQGTRLTVV.

The chain recombines TRBV9 with TRBJ2-4, with TRBD2 matching 7 bases. Germline values: CDR1 SGDLS, CDR2 YYNGEE. V gave up 7 bases and J gave up 9 bases; unmatched junction bases: 16. The CDR3 length is 15 residues. CDR3 region: CASSSGGLKMGIQYF. CDR3 coding DNA: TGTGCCAGCTCTTCGGGAGGACTAAAGATGGGCATTCAGTACTTC. Drawing the rest from reference TRBV9 and TRBJ2-4, the complete variable domain is DSGVTQTPKHLITATGQRVTLRCSPRSGDLSVYWYQQSLDQGLQFLIQYYNGEERAKGNILERFSAQQFPDLHSELNLSSLELGDSALYFCASSSGGLKMGIQYFGAGTRLSVL.

This chain joins TRBV19 and TRBJ1-3, with a possible D match to TRBD1 (5 bases). The germline V gene has CDR1 LNHDA and CDR2 SQIVND (reference sequence). The CDR3 consists of 17 residues. The ends were cut back, 5 bases at V and 0 bases at J, with 17 bases in the middle. The CDR3 sequence: CASSPVGGRSSGNTIYF. The CDR3, as DNA: TGTGCCAGTAGTCCCGTTGGGGGGAGAAGCTCTGGAAACACCATATATTTT. Full variable domain (missing parts from reference TRBV19 and TRBJ1-3): DGGITQSPKYLFRKEGQNVTLSCEQNLNHDAMYWYRQDPGQGLRLIYYSQIVNDFQKGDIAEGYSVSREKKESFPLTVTSAQKNPTAFYLCASSPVGGRSSGNTIYFGEGSWLTVV.

The rearrangement joins TRBV5-1 to TRBJ2-6, with 8 positions matching TRBD1. Looked up from germline, CDR1 is SGHRS and CDR2 is YFSETQ. The V segment lost 6 bases and the J segment 1 base; nucleotides outside the gene matches: 12. This CDR3 region has 18 residues. The CDR3 region has the DNA TGCGCCAGCACCTTTGGTGACAGGGGAGAGTCTGGGGCCAACGTCCTGACTTTC. Residues: CASTFGDRGESGANVLTF.

The chain has TRBV4-1 and TRBJ1-1; TRBD1 matches at 7 bases. Germline CDR1 reads MGHRA; CDR2 reads YSYEKL. V shed 6 bases and J 0 bases; nucleotides not matched to a gene: 13. This CDR3 spans 17 amino acids. CDR3 residues: CASRSSGTEVMNTEAFF. DNA of the CDR3: TGCGCCAGCAGATCCTCCGGGACAGAAGTAATGAACACTGAAGCTTTCTTT.

The rearrangement links TRBV18 to TRBJ1-4; no clear D gene. V was shortened by 1 base and J by 5 bases, with 11 bases between the two germline ends. The CDR3 totals 15 residues. Germline CDR1 reads KGHSH; CDR2 reads LQKENI. The CDR3 sequence is CASSPRDGLNEKLFF. The CDR3 nucleotides are TGTGCCAGCTCACCACGAGATGGACTGAATGAAAAACTGTTTTTT.

The rearrangement joins TRBV7-2 to TRBJ2-7; D gene uncertain. Trimming shortened V by 4 bases and J by 5 bases, and 6 bases separated the two germline ends. This CDR3 spans 11 amino acids. Germline V gives CDR1 SGHTA, CDR2 FQGNSA. DNA of the CDR3: TGTGCCAGCAGCTCCCAAAACGAGCAGTACTTC. Its protein product is CASSSQNEQYF.

The CDR3 DNA reads as TGTGCCAGCAGCCAAGAGACTAGCGGGAGCTCCTACGAGCAGTACTTC. It codes for CASSQETSGSSYEQYF. This chain links TRBV4-2 with TRBJ2-7; 12 bases fit TRBD2. This CDR3 contains 16 residues. Trimming took 0 bases from V and 0 from J; bases not matched to a gene: 0. From germline, CDR1 is LGHNA and CDR2 YNFKEQ.

This sequence joins TRBV11-2 and TRBJ1-1; D may be TRBD1 (6 bases). This CDR3 region has 14 residues. CDR1 SGHAT and CDR2 FQNNGV come from the germline V gene. V gave up 4 bases and J gave up 2 bases, with 11 bases separating them. The CDR3 DNA sequence: TGTGCCAGCAGCTCCGGACAGACAAACACTGAAGCTTTCTTT. It yields the protein CASSSGQTNTEAFF.

The rearrangement links TRBV5-4 to TRBJ2-3; TRBD2 matches at 11 bases. V lost 6 bases to trimming and J lost 4 bases; unmatched junction nucleotides: 7. Germline V gene sequence: CDR1 SGHNT, CDR2 YYREEE (reference sequence). The CDR3 totals 15 residues. CDR3 amino acids: CASTPGLADSDTQYF. CDR3 bases: TGTGCCAGCACCCCGGGACTAGCGGATTCAGATACGCAGTATTTT.